A single T cell receptor beta chain is shown here with its context. The antigen remains unidentified. Use of 60 Vbeta and 13 Jbeta primers characterized the PCR. The assay was immunoSEQ multiplex PCR, and TCRdb's table has in-frame clones only and misses some. In the table there are tens of thousands of clones, 65% to 75% of which are singletons. The data were obtained in a study of cytomegalovirus exposure and HLA in healthy donors. The germline V gene has CDR1 MDHEN and CDR2 SYDVKM. CDR3 length equals 14 residues. Trimming cost V 5 bases and J 2 bases, with 13 bases left between them. Study-wide findings and caveats: A later analysis linked a missense DCLRE1C variant to TCR beta V- and J-gene trimming. For cytomegalovirus status, the classifier reportedly gave diagnoses with high specificity and sensitivity. A list of around 160 TCR beta chains associated with cytomegalovirus was given. For most TCR sequences rarity was the rule, although some public TCRs occurred in many donors.

The receptor's source is a man under 40 in good health and CMV-seropositive. The sequencing input was PBMCs. The V gene is TRBV28, the J gene TRBJ2-7; tentative D call: TRBD1 (6 bases). Written as DNA, the CDR3 is TGTGCCAGCAGTCGCCAGGGGTCCACCTACGAGCAGTACTTC. Translated, it gives CASSRQGSTYEQYF.